Listed below are T cell receptor beta chains from one sample, sequenced in a study of response to subunit inactivated influenza vaccine. TCRdb redid the calling of the RT-PCR reads with MiXCR, one entry per CDR3 protein. The sample lists some 800,000 distinct CDR3 sequences; 21% were seen once. The sequencing used PBMCs from blood, collected 5 to 6 days after vaccination. These receptors were taken from a man aged 45-65 years who received an inactivated influenza vaccine. Both conserved end residues are part of each CDR3. Each record gives: J gene, V gene, clone size, D gene, CDR3 DNA, CDR3 protein. A D gene is named only where the DNA matches it firmly. Clone sizes are given selectively: once, few, many, or a class where the clone is expanded.

>TRBJ2-1|TRBV28|.|TRBD2
TGTGCCAGCAGTCCTGCGGGACTAGCGGGAGGGCGGCAGTTCTTC
CASSPAGLAGGRQFF
>TRBJ1-1|TRBV27|.|.
TGTGCCACCTCTACCCGGGCGGCGGGTAGTTTAGCTTTCTTT
CATSTRAAGSLAFF
>TRBJ2-4|TRBV5-8|.|TRBD1
TGTGCCAGCAGCTGGGGACAGGAGGCCATTCAGTACTTC
CASSWGQEAIQYF
>TRBJ2-3|TRBV20-1|.|TRBD2
TGCAGTGCTAGATTAGCGGGAGGGCCGAAAACAGATACGCAGTATTTT
CSARLAGGPKTDTQYF
>TRBJ2-7|TRBV28|.|TRBD1
TGTGCCAGCAGTTCTCCGGGACAGGTGACCTACGAGCAGTACTTC
CASSSPGQVTYEQYF
>TRBJ2-3|TRBV5-1|.|.
TGCGCCAGCAGCTTGGCCGTTTTTGATACGCAGTATTTT
CASSLAVFDTQYF
>TRBJ1-3|TRBV20-1|few|.
TGCAGTGCTAGAGATCCGCGACCAACGGGAAACACCATATATTTT
CSARDPRPTGNTIYF
>TRBJ2-7|TRBV28|few|.
TGTGCCAGCAGTTCCCCGGTGCGGCCGTACGAGCAGTACTTC
CASSSPVRPYEQYF
>TRBJ2-7|TRBV6-1|.|TRBD2
TGTGCCAGCAATAAGGCTAGCGGGAGTTACGAGCAGTACTTC
CASNKASGSYEQYF
>TRBJ2-6|TRBV24-1|.|.
TGTGCCACCAGTGATGGGACGGGGCTTGGGGCCAACGTCCTGACTTTC
CATSDGTGLGANVLTF
>TRBJ2-1|TRBV7-2|few|TRBD1
TGTGCCAGCAGCTTACTAGGGGGCCCTTCCTACGGTGAGCAGTTCTTC
CASSLLGGPSYGEQFF
>TRBJ1-6|TRBV7-8|.|TRBD1
TGTGCCAGCAGCTCAGTTGGGACAGCTTATAATTCACCCCTCCACTTT
CASSSVGTAYNSPLHF
>TRBJ2-7|TRBV20-1|few|.
TGCAGTGCTAGCCCCAGGGGCCCCTACGAGCAGTACTTC
CSASPRGPYEQYF
>TRBJ1-1|TRBV20-1|few|.
TGCGGAGGCCAGGGTGGCACTGAAGCTTTCTTT
CGGQGGTEAFF
>TRBJ1-2|TRBV7-9|few|.
TGTGCCAGCAGCTTTGTCGGACCGTACTATGGCTACACCTTC
CASSFVGPYYGYTF
>TRBJ1-5|TRBV20-1|.|TRBD1
TGCAGTGCTAGGGGGACAGGGGGCGGCAATCAGCCCCAGCATTTT
CSARGTGGGNQPQHF
>TRBJ2-3|TRBV29-1|few|TRBD2
TGCAGCGTTGTCTTTGGCGGGAGGGGCACAGATACGCAGTATTTT
CSVVFGGRGTDTQYF
>TRBJ2-2|TRBV20-1|.|TRBD2
TGCAGTGCTAGAGTAAACCCTAGCGGGGGCACCGGGGAGCTGTTTTTT
CSARVNPSGGTGELFF
>TRBJ1-4|TRBV28|.|.
TGTGCCAGCAGAAAAAGCCCTGCAACTAATGAAAAACTGTTTTTT
CASRKSPATNEKLFF
>TRBJ2-1|TRBV20-1|few|TRBD1
TGCAGTGCTAGGACGGGACAGGGGGACAATGAGCAGTTCTTC
CSARTGQGDNEQFF
>TRBJ2-2|TRBV28|.|TRBD1
TGTGCCAGCAGACAGACAGGGACCACCGGGGAGCTGTTTTTT
CASRQTGTTGELFF
>TRBJ2-1|TRBV20-1|.|.
TGCAGTGCTAGAGATGTGGCAGTCGCTGAGCAGTTCTTC
CSARDVAVAEQFF
>TRBJ2-6|TRBV27|.|TRBD1
TGTGCCAGCAGGGCTTCGGGACAGCAGAAGTTAGGGGCCAACGTCCTGACTTTC
CASRASGQQKLGANVLTF
>TRBJ2-2|TRBV28|.|TRBD1
TGTGCCAGCAGTTTGGACAGGGTGACGGCCGGGGAGCTGTTTTTT
CASSLDRVTAGELFF
>TRBJ2-2|TRBV4-1|few|.
TGCGCCAGCAGCCGACGCGTAGCGGACACATACACCGGGGAGCTGTTTTTT
CASSRRVADTYTGELFF
>TRBJ2-2|TRBV7-6|.|TRBD2
TGTGCCAGCAGCTTAGGGACTAGCACTAACACCGGGGAGCTGTTTTTT
CASSLGTSTNTGELFF
>TRBJ2-5|TRBV6-5|.|.
TGTGCCAGCAGTTACAGCGCGGACCCAACCGGAGAGACCCAGTACTTC
CASSYSADPTGETQYF
>TRBJ1-5|TRBV20-1|few|.
TGCAGTGCTGCTCAAGGCGGCAATCAGCCCCAGCATTTT
CSAAQGGNQPQHF
>TRBJ1-1|TRBV7-2|.|.
TGTGCCAGCAGCTTAATTGCGGGTTCGAACACTGAAGCTTTCTTT
CASSLIAGSNTEAFF
>TRBJ2-2|TRBV13|few|.
TGTGCCAGCAGCCCCTATCTAGGGCACGGGGAGCTGTTTTTT
CASSPYLGHGELFF
>TRBJ1-1|TRBV4-2|few|.
TGTGCCAGCAGCCAAGATCGAGGTATGAACACTGAAGCTTTCTTT
CASSQDRGMNTEAFF
>TRBJ2-1|TRBV5-1|.|TRBD2
TGCGCCAGCAGTTCGGGGAGCGGGGGCTACAATGAGCAGTTCTTC
CASSSGSGGYNEQFF
>TRBJ1-2|TRBV5-1|.|TRBD1
TGCGCCAGCAGCTTGACAGGACAGGACTATGGCTACACCTTC
CASSLTGQDYGYTF
>TRBJ2-3|TRBV4-1|few|TRBD1
TGCGCCAGCAGCCAAGAACAGGGGGACAGGGGTACAGATACGCAGTATTTT
CASSQEQGDRGTDTQYF
>TRBJ1-5|TRBV20-1|few|.
TGCAGTGCTAGTAGGGCAGATAGCAATCAGCCCCAGCATTTT
CSASRADSNQPQHF
>TRBJ2-1|TRBV7-2|.|.
TGTGCCAGCAGCTTCCTGCGTGGGAATGAGCAGTTCTTC
CASSFLRGNEQFF
>TRBJ1-5|TRBV28|few|.
TGTGCCAGCAGTACCGTTCAGGGTCAGCCCCAGCATTTT
CASSTVQGQPQHF
>TRBJ1-6|TRBV6-6|.|.
TGTGCCAGCAGCCCCGACAGATATTCACCCCTCCACTTT
CASSPDRYSPLHF
>TRBJ2-1|TRBV5-1|.|TRBD2
TGCGCCAGCAGGGAACCAGCGGGAGGGCCGAATGAGCAGTTCTTC
CASREPAGGPNEQFF
>TRBJ2-3|TRBV4-2|few|TRBD2
TGTGCCAGCAGCCAAGTGTCACTAGCGGGGGGCCCAGATACGCAGTATTTT
CASSQVSLAGGPDTQYF
>TRBJ2-3|TRBV10-3|few|.
TGTGCCATCAGTGAGTTGCAGATGGCAGAGAGGGCCGTCGGGCAGTATTTT
CAISELQMAERAVGQYF
>TRBJ2-1|TRBV24-1|few|.
TGTGCCACCAGTGATTTCTTAGTGGAGGGTTACAATGAGCAGTTCTTC
CATSDFLVEGYNEQFF
>TRBJ1-5|TRBV5-1|.|.
TGCGCCAGCAGCTTGATTCCCCTCGGCGGTGGGAACAATCAGCCCCAGCATTTT
CASSLIPLGGGNNQPQHF
>TRBJ1-2|TRBV15|.|.
TGTGCCACCAGCAGAGATCAGGGTCGAGGGTTCGGCTACACCTTC
CATSRDQGRGFGYTF
>TRBJ1-6|TRBV7-2|few|.
TGTGCCAGCAGCTTAGCACCCACCGATAATTCACCCCTCCACTTT
CASSLAPTDNSPLHF
>TRBJ2-2|TRBV7-3|.|.
TGTGCCAGCAGCCTCCGACAGGGAGGTCCCGGGGAGCTGTTTTTT
CASSLRQGGPGELFF
>TRBJ2-5|TRBV29-1|few|.
TGCAGCGTGGGTGGAGGAAGAGAGACCCAGTACTTC
CSVGGGRETQYF
>TRBJ2-3|TRBV10-3|few|TRBD2
TGTGCCATCAGTGATCCTAGCGGGAGAGATTTGAGGACAGATACGCAGTATTTT
CAISDPSGRDLRTDTQYF
>TRBJ2-3|TRBV4-1|.|TRBD2
TGCGCCAGCAGCCAAGGGCGTCTAGCGGGAGCAGATACGCAGTATTTT
CASSQGRLAGADTQYF
>TRBJ2-5|TRBV9|.|.
TGTGCCAGCAGCGTAGAGGCCTCTCGGGAGACCCAGTACTTC
CASSVEASRETQYF
>TRBJ2-3|TRBV7-3|few|TRBD2
TGTGCCAGCAGCCCAGCGGGAGTGGCGGATACGCAGTATTTT
CASSPAGVADTQYF